This T cell receptor (beta chain) stems from a study of T-cell memory formation after mild COVID-19. Study summary: The two donors had largely donor-specific TCR clusters. Overall study results and limits: Nothing showed for sure that second-wave clones peaking on day 37 were SARS-CoV-2 specific.

Worth noting for this clonotype: Its antigen is unidentified. Mismatch with germline at one junction end may stem from a read error.

This CDR3 has 16 residues. Looked up from germline, CDR1 is MGHRA and CDR2 is YSYEKL. 5'RACE with constant-segment primers yielded barcoded, UMI-tagged TCR alpha and TCR beta cDNA libraries. TCRdb called the 5' RACE reads again in MiXCR, with one record for every CDR3 protein. The table lists 400,000 or so distinct CDR3 sequences, approximately 20% of them singletons. This receptor was taken from an adult woman who had mild COVID-19 (a few samples of this study predate the infection). Cell type and time point are not known. Sequencing was carried out using PBMCs or a T cell subset sorted from them (not recorded which). The chain has TRBV4-1 and TRBJ2-2; 10 bases line up with TRBD2. CDR3 nucleotide sequence: TGCGCCAGAAGCCAGCGGGAGGGGGAAGGAACCGGGGAGCTGTTTTTT. It codes for CARSQREGEGTGELFF.